The 21 T cell receptor beta chains presented below share a single source sample, sequenced in a study of cytomegalovirus exposure and HLA in healthy donors. Profiled with immunoSEQ multiplex PCR; TCRdb holds only in-frame clones, not every one. Of 45,000 to 70,000 clones in the sample, just over 90% were seen once. Sequencing was carried out using PBMCs. These receptors were collected from a woman in her late teens or twenties in good health and CMV-seronegative.

This rearrangement joins TRBV5-4 to TRBJ1-2; 7 nucleotides line up with TRBD1. Germline V gives CDR1 SGHNT, CDR2 YYREEE (reference sequence). V gave up 3 bases and J gave up 6 bases; unmatched junction bases: 8. The CDR3 runs 14 residues. The CDR3 loop is CASSSGADRDGYTF. Here the CDR3 DNA reads TGTGCCAGCAGCTCTGGGGCTGACAGGGATGGCTACACCTTC. The entire variable domain, with the rest obtained from reference TRBV5-4 and TRBJ1-2, is as follows: ETGVTQSPTHLIKTRGQQVTLRCSSQSGHNTVSWYQQALGQGPQFIFQYYREEENGRGNFPPRFSGLQFPNYSSELNVNALELDDSALYLCASSSGADRDGYTFGSGTRLTVV.

The chain couples TRBV10-3 to TRBJ2-5, with TRBD2 matching over 9 bases. V lost 2 bases, J lost 3 bases, and 4 bases stayed unmatched. The CDR3 is 15 residues long. CDR1 ENHRY and CDR2 SYGVKD come from the germline V gene. CDR3: CAISESGGNEETQYF. The CDR3 bases are TGTGCCATCAGTGAGAGCGGGGGGAACGAAGAGACCCAGTACTTC.

V usage is TRBV6-5 and J usage is TRBJ1-2; D not resolved. The CDR3 is 12 residues long. Trimming shortened V by 5 bases and J by 5 bases, and 9 bases separated the two germline ends. Germline values: CDR1 MNHEY, CDR2 SVGAGI. The CDR3, as DNA: TGTGCCAGCAGTCCAGGAGGGTATGGCTACACCTTC. Translating it yields CASSPGGYGYTF.

The rearrangement links TRBV6-5 to TRBJ2-5; possibly TRBD1 for D (6 bases). V was shortened by 9 bases and J by 2 bases, with 19 bases between the two germline ends. Germline V gene sequence: CDR1 MNHEY, CDR2 SVGAGI. The CDR3 has 15 residues. CDR3: CASRGGTQLQETQYF. In DNA form, the CDR3 reads TGTGCCAGTAGAGGGGGAACCCAGCTTCAAGAGACCCAGTACTTC.

The rearrangement links TRBV18 to TRBJ1-2, with 8 positions matching TRBD1. Looked up from germline, CDR1 is KGHSH and CDR2 is LQKENI. The CDR3 spans 14 residues. With V trimmed by 8 bases and J by 6 bases, 11 bases remained unmatched. Written as DNA, the CDR3 is TGTGCCAGCGCACAGGGGGGGTCCAACGATGGCTACACCTTC. Amino acids: CASAQGGSNDGYTF.

The chain couples TRBV4-1 to TRBJ1-2; D unresolved. V gave up 4 bases and J gave up 0 bases, with 15 bases separating them. The CDR3 is made up of 16 amino acids. Germline V lookup: CDR1 MGHRA, CDR2 YSYEKL. The DNA for the CDR3 is TGCGCCAGCAGCCCCCGCCTAGGCCTGTCTAACTATGGCTACACCTTC. This codes for CASSPRLGLSNYGYTF.

This rearrangement joins TRBV30 to TRBJ2-5; 12 bases fit TRBD2. This CDR3 contains 16 residues. The V gene end was trimmed by 4 bases and the J gene end by 2 bases; junction bases not matched to a gene: 8. CDR1 is GTSNPN, CDR2 SVGIG, per germline (reference sequence). CDR3: CAWNTGLAGLQETQYF. The CDR3 DNA sequence: TGTGCCTGGAATACCGGACTAGCGGGATTACAAGAGACCCAGTACTTC.

The chain carries TRBV11-2 and TRBJ2-5, with 10 positions matching TRBD1. CDR1 is SGHAT and CDR2 is FQNNGV in the germline V gene. Trimming cost V 4 bases and J 6 bases; bases outside gene matches: 8. The CDR3 is 15 amino acids. CDR3 sequence reads: CASSWPTGGGKTQYF. The CDR3 nucleotides are TGTGCCAGCAGCTGGCCGACAGGGGGCGGGAAGACCCAGTACTTC.

The CDR3 DNA is TGTGCCAGCAGCTTAGACAGGGCCTATGGCTACACCTTC. As protein: CASSLDRAYGYTF. The rearrangement joins TRBV7-2 to TRBJ1-2; weak D call: TRBD1 (6 bases). Looked up from germline, CDR1 is SGHTA and CDR2 is FQGNSA. Deletions cut 1 base from V and 4 bases from J, with 7 bases between. The CDR3 length is 13 residues.

The chain joins TRBV19 to TRBJ1-1; a possible D gene is TRBD1 (6 bases). Germline V gene lookup returns CDR1 LNHDA and CDR2 SQIVND (reference sequence). This CDR3 region has 14 residues. Trimming shortened V by 3 bases and J by 3 bases, and 11 bases separated the two germline ends. The DNA of the CDR3 is TGTGCCAGTAGTATCATCAACAGGGACACTGAAGCTTTCTTT. Its protein product is CASSIINRDTEAFF.

This clone was recorded once. The chain joins TRBV5-1 to TRBJ1-1; D might be TRBD1 (5 bases). Germline V lookup: CDR1 SGHRS, CDR2 YFSETQ. The CDR3 loop spans 17 amino acids. Trimming cost V 2 bases and J 4 bases, with 21 bases left between them. In nucleotides, the CDR3 is TGCGCCAGCAGCTTACAGGAACGAGTACAACGCGGCACTGAAGCTTTCTTT. Protein: CASSLQERVQRGTEAFF.

The chain links TRBV5-1 to TRBJ1-4; D possibly corresponds to TRBD1 (5 bases). Trimming cost V 1 base and J 8 bases, with 12 bases left between them. CDR1 SGHRS and CDR2 YFSETQ come from the germline V gene. CDR3 length: 14 residues. The CDR3 DNA is TGCGCCAGCAGCTTGCCAGGGCCGGAGGAAAAACTGTTTTTT. It is translated as CASSLPGPEEKLFF.

This chain uses TRBV11-2 with TRBJ2-7, with TRBD2 matching over 10 bases. The CDR3 is 18 amino acids. Germline V CDR1 and CDR2: SGHAT, FQNNGV. Trimming took 4 bases from V and 3 from J; bases not matched to a gene: 15. This CDR3 is CASSSTASGGPSFYEQYF. As DNA, the CDR3 is TGTGCCAGCAGCTCAACCGCTAGCGGGGGACCGAGTTTCTACGAGCAGTACTTC.

This clone was picked up one time. The V gene is TRBV5-1, the J gene TRBJ2-3, with D unclear. CDR1 and CDR2 from the germline V gene are SGHRS and YFSETQ. There are 14 residues in the CDR3. V was trimmed by 0 bases and J by 6 bases, leaving 11 bases between them. CDR3 sequence reads: CASSLGVAFDTQYF. DNA for the CDR3: TGCGCCAGCAGCTTGGGTGTCGCGTTCGATACGCAGTATTTT.

The chain employs TRBV6-5 and TRBJ1-2; possible D gene TRBD1, 6 bases. Germline CDR1 is MNHEY and CDR2 is SVGAGI. The CDR3 extends over 16 amino acids. The V and J ends lost 0 bases and 4 bases respectively, with 15 bases between them. CDR3 coding DNA: TGTGCCAGCAGTTACTCGATTGTTCGACAGGCCTATGGCTACACCTTC. Translation: CASSYSIVRQAYGYTF.

The chain couples TRBV6-1 to TRBJ2-2, with 7 bases that match TRBD1. The CDR3 sequence is 14 residues long. V shed 3 bases and J 3 bases; nucleotides not matched to a gene: 1. Germline assignment: CDR1 MNHNS and CDR2 SASEGT. The CDR3 loop is CASSDRGYTGELFF. The CDR3 nucleotides read TGTGCCAGCAGTGACAGGGGGTACACCGGGGAGCTGTTTTTT.

The rearrangement joins TRBV7-9 to TRBJ2-7; TRBD2 matches at 8 bases. The CDR3 spans 15 residues. Germline V lookup: CDR1 SEHNR, CDR2 FQNEAQ (reference sequence). V trimming: 1 base; J trimming: 2 bases; junction bases outside the gene matches: 4. The CDR3, as DNA: TGTGCCAGCAGCTTAGATCCGGGACTAGCCTACGAGCAGTACTTC. Translating gives CASSLDPGLAYEQYF.

This clone came up once. CDR3 protein: CASTLEGRLTISGANVLTF. The CDR3 region has the DNA TGTGCCAGCACTCTAGAGGGCAGACTTACAATCTCTGGGGCCAACGTCCTGACTTTC. This rearrangement joins TRBV2 to TRBJ2-6; a possible D gene is TRBD2 (5 bases). V was trimmed by 7 bases and J by 0 bases, leaving 22 bases between them. This CDR3 is 19 amino acids long. From germline, CDR1 is SNHLY and CDR2 FYNNEI.

The rearrangement joins TRBV7-7 to TRBJ1-1; D ambiguous. The CDR3 sequence is 17 residues long. Looked up from germline, CDR1 is SSHAT and CDR2 is FNYEAQ (reference sequence). V was shortened by 4 bases and J by 1 base, with 19 bases between the two germline ends. DNA for the CDR3: TGTGCCAGCAGCTACCCTCCGAGTCTTCGACAGAACACTGAAGCTTTCTTT. This gives the protein CASSYPPSLRQNTEAFF.

This sequence joins TRBV9 and TRBJ1-2; D is ambiguous. The V and J ends lost 0 bases and 3 bases respectively, with 18 bases between them. Per germline, CDR1 SGDLS and CDR2 YYNGEE. The CDR3 consists of 17 residues. In DNA form, the CDR3 reads TGTGCCAGCAGCGTAGGAGGAGGGCTGCTATCCCACTATGGCTACACCTTC. Its translation is CASSVGGGLLSHYGYTF.

The V gene is TRBV5-6, the J gene TRBJ1-1; no clear D gene. The CDR3 loop spans 12 amino acids. Between the trimmed V and J ends, which lost 5 bases and 1 base, there was a span of 6 bases. CDR1 is SGHDT, CDR2 YYEEEE, per germline. CDR3 residues: CASSGKNTEAFF. The DNA of the CDR3 is TGTGCCAGCAGTGGCAAGAACACTGAAGCTTTCTTT. The full variable domain, with the rest looked up from reference TRBV5-6 and TRBJ1-1, is DAGVTQSPTHLIKTRGQQVTLRCSPKSGHDTVSWYQQALGQGPQFIFQYYEEEERQRGNFPDRFSGHQFPNYSSELNVNALLLGDSALYLCASSGKNTEAFFGQGTRLTVV.